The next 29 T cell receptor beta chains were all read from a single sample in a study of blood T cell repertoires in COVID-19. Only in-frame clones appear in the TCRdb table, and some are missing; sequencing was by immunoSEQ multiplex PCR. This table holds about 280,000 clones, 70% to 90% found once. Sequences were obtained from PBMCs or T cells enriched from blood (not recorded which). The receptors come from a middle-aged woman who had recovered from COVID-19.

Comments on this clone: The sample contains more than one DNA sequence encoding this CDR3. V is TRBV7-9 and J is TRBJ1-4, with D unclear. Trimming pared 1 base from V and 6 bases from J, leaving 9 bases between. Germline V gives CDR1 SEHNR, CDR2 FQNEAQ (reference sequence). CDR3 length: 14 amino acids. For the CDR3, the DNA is TGTGCCAGCAGCTTAGTTGGCGGGGATGAAAAACTGTTTTTT. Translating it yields CASSLVGGDEKLFF.

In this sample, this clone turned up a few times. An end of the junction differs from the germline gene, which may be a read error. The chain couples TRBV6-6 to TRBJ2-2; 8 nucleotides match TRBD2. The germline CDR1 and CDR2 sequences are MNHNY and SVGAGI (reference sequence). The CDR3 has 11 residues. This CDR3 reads CVAGLTGELFF. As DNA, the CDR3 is TGCGTAGCGGGGCTTACCGGGGAGCTGTTTTTT.

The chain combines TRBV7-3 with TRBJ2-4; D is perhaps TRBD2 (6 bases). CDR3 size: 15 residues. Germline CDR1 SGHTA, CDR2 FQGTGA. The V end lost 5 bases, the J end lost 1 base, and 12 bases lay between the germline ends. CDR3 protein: CASSPFGGAKNIQYF. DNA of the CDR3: TGTGCCAGCAGCCCCTTTGGGGGGGCCAAAAACATTCAGTACTTC.

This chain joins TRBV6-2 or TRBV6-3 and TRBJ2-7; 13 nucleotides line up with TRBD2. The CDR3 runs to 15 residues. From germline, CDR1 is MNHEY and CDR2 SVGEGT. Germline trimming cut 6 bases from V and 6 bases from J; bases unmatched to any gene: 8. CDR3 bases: TGTGCCAGCAGCACGGGACTAGCGGGACTCGGCGAGCAGTACTTC. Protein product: CASSTGLAGLGEQYF.

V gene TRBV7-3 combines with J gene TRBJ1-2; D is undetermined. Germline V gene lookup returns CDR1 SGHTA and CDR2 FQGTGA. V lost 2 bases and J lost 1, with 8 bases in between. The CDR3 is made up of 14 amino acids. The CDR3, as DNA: TGTGCCAGCAGCTTATCTCCTAGTAACTATGGCTACACCTTC. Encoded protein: CASSLSPSNYGYTF.

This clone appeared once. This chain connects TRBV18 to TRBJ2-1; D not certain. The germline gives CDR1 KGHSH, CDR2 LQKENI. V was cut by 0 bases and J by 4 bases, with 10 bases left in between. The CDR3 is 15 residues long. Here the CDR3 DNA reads TGTGCCAGCTCACCACCCTCCGGGTCGTACAATGAGCAGTTCTTC. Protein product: CASSPPSGSYNEQFF.

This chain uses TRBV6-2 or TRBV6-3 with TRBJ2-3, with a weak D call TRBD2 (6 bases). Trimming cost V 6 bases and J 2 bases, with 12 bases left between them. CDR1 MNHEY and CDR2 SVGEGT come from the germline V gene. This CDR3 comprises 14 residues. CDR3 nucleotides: TGTGCCAGCAGCGAGACTAGAATCACAGATACGCAGTATTTT. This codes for CASSETRITDTQYF.

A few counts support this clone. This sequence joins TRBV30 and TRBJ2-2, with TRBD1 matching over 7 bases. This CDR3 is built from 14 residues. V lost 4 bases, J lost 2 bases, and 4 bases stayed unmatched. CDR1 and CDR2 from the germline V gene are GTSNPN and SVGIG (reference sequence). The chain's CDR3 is CAWKGQLNTGELFF. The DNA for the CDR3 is TGTGCCTGGAAGGGACAGCTAAACACCGGGGAGCTGTTTTTT.

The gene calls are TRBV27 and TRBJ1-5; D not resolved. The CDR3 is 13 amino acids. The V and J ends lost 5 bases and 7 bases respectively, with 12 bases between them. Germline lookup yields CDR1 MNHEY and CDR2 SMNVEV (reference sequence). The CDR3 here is CASSINRVQPQHF. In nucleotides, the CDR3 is TGTGCCAGCAGTATAAATAGAGTGCAGCCCCAGCATTTT.

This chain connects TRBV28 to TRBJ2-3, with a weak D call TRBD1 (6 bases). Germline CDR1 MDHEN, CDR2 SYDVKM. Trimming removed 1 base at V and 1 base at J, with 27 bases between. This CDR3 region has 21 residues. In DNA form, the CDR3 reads TGTGCCAGCAGTTTATTATCCCCTCGAGGACAGCCATCTAAACGCACAGATACGCAGTATTTT. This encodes CASSLLSPRGQPSKRTDTQYF. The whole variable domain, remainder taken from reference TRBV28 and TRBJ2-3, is DVKVTQSSRYLVKRTGEKVFLECVQDMDHENMFWYRQDPGLGLRLIYFSYDVKMKEKGDIPEGYSVSREKKERFSLILESASTNQTSMYLCASSLLSPRGQPSKRTDTQYFGPGTRLTVL.

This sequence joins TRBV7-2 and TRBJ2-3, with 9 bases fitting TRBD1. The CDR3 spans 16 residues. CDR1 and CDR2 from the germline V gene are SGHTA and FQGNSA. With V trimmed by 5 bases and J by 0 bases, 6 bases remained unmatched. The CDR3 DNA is TGTGCCAGCAGCATCTACAGGGGGCTGAGCACAGATACGCAGTATTTT. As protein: CASSIYRGLSTDTQYF.

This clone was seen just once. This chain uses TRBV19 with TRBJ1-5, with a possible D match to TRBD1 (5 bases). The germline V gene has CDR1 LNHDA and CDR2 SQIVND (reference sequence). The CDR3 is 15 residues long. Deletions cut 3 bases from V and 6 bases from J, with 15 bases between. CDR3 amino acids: CASSMYSQGVQPQHF. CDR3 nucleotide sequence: TGTGCCAGTAGTATGTACAGCCAAGGGGTTCAGCCCCAGCATTTT. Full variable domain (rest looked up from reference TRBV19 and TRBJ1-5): DGGITQSPKYLFRKEGQNVTLSCEQNLNHDAMYWYRQDPGQGLRLIYYSQIVNDFQKGDIAEGYSVSREKKESFPLTVTSAQKNPTAFYLCASSMYSQGVQPQHFGDGTRLSIL.

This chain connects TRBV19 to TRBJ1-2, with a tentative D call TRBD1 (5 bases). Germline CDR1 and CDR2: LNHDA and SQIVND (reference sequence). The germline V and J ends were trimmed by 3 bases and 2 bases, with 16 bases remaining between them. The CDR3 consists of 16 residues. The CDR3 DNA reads TGTGCCAGTAGTATGGGTTTTCCAGGGCCAAACTATGGCTACACCTTC. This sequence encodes CASSMGFPGPNYGYTF.

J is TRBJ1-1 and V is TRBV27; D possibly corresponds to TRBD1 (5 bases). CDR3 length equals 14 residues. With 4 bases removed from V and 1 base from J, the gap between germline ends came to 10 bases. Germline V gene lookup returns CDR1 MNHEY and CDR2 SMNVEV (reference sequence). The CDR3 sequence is CASSYRQGNTEAFF. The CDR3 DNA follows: TGTGCCAGCAGTTACCGTCAGGGGAACACTGAAGCTTTCTTT.

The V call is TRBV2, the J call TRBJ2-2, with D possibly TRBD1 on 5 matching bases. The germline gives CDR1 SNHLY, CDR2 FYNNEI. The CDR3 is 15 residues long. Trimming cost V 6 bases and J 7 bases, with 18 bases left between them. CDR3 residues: CASRPQGWSGGELFF. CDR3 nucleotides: TGTGCCAGCAGACCTCAGGGCTGGTCGGGCGGGGAGCTGTTTTTT.

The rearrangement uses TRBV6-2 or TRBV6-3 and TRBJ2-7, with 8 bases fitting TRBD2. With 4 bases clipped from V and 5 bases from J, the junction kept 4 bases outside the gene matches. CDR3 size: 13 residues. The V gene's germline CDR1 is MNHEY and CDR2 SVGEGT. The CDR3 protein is CASSSSGSNEQYF. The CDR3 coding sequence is TGTGCCAGCAGTTCCAGCGGGAGCAACGAGCAGTACTTC.

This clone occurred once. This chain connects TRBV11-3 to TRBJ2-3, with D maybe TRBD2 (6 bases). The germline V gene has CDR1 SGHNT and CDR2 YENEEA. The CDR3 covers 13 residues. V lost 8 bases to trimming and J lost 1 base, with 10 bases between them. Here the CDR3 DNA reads TGTGCCAGCGGGGAGGAAGGCACAGATACGCAGTATTTT. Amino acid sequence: CASGEEGTDTQYF.

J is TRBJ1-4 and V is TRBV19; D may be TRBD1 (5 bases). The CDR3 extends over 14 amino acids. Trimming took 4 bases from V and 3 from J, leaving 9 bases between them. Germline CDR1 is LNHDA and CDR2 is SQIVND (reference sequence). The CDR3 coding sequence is TGTGCCAGTAGTAGGGGGGACGCTAATGAAAAACTGTTTTTT. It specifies CASSRGDANEKLFF.

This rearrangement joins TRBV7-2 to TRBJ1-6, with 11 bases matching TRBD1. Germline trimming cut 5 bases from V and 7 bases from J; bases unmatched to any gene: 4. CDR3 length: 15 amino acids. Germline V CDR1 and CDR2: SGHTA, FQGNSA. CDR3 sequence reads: CASSGRDRGNSPLHF. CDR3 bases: TGTGCCAGCAGCGGACGGGACAGGGGGAATTCACCCCTCCACTTT.

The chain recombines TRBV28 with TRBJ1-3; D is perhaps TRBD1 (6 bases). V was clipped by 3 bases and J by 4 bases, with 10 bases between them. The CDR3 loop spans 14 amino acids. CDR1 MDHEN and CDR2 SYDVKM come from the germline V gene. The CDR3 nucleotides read TGTGCCAGCAGTTTGCGGGGGCACGGAAACACCATATATTTT. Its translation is CASSLRGHGNTIYF.

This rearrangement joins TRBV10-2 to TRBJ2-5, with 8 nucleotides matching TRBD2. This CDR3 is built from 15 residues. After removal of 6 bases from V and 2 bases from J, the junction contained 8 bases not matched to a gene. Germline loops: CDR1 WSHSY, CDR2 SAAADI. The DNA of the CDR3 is TGCGCCAGCAGGGGGGTACTAGCGGAACAAGAGACCCAGTACTTC. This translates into CASRGVLAEQETQYF.

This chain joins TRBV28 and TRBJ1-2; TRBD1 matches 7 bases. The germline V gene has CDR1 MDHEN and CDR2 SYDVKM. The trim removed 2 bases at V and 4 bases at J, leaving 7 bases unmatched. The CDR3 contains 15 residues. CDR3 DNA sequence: TGTGCCAGCAGTTTAACCGGGACAGCCTTCTATGGCTACACCTTC. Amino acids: CASSLTGTAFYGYTF.

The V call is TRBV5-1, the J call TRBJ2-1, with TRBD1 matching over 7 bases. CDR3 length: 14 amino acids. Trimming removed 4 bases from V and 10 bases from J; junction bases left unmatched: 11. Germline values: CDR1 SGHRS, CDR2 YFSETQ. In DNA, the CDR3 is TGCGCCAGCAGCCTGGCGCAGCCGACAGGGGAGCAGTTCTTC. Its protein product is CASSLAQPTGEQFF.

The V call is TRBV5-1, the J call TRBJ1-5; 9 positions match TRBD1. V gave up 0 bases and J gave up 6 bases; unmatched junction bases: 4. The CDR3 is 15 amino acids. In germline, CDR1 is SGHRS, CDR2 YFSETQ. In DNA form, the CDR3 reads TGCGCCAGCAGCTTGGGGACAGGGGAAGGTCAGCCCCAGCATTTT. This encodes CASSLGTGEGQPQHF.

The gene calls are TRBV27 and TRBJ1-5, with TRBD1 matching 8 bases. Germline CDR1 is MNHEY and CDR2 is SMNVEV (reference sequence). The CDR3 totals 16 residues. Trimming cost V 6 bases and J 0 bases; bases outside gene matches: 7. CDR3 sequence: CASRPGQGHSNQPQHF. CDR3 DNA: TGTGCCAGCAGACCCGGACAGGGTCATAGCAATCAGCCCCAGCATTTT.

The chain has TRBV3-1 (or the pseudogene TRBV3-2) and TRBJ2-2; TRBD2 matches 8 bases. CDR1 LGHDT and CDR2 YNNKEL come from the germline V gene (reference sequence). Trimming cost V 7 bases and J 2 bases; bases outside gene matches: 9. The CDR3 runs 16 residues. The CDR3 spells CASTSRLATNTGELFF. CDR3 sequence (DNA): TGTGCCAGCACCTCACGACTAGCGACCAACACCGGGGAGCTGTTTTTT.

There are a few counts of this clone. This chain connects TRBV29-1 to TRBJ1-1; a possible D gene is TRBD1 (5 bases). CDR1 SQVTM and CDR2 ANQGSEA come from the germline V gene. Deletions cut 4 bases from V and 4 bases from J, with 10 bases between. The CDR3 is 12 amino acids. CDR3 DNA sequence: TGCAGCGTTGTGGGGGGTCCCACTGAAGCTTTCTTT. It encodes CSVVGGPTEAFF.

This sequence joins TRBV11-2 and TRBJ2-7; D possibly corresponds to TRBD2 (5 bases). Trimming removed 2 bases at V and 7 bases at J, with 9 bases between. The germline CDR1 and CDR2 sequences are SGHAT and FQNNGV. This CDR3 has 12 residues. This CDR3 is CASSLSTGEQYF. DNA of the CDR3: TGTGCCAGCAGCTTATCCACGGGAGAGCAGTACTTC.

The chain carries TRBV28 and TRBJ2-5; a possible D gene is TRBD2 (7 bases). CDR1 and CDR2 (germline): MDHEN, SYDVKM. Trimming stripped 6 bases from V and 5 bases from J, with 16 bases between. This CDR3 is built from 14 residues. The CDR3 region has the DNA TGTGCCAGCAGCCCTACGGGGGGCATCGAGACCCAGTACTTC. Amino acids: CASSPTGGIETQYF.